Listed here are 3 T cell receptor beta chains from one sample, sequenced in a study of blood T cell repertoires in COVID-19. Assay used: immunoSEQ multiplex PCR; TCRdb lists only in-frame clones, some missing. Of hundreds of thousands of clones in the sample, around 90% are singletons; the top ten hold approximately 1%. The specimen sequenced was PBMCs or T cells enriched from blood (not recorded which). The receptors derive from a woman aged 25-40 years who had recovered from COVID-19.

V usage is TRBV5-1 and J usage is TRBJ2-7, with D tentatively TRBD2 (5 bases). The ends were cut back, 2 bases at V and 9 bases at J, with 15 bases in the middle. The germline CDR1 and CDR2 sequences are SGHRS and YFSETQ. The CDR3 runs to 13 residues. The CDR3 region has the DNA TGCGCCAGCAGCTTCGAAGGCGGGCCCTCGCAGTACTTC. Protein sequence: CASSFEGGPSQYF.

The chain carries TRBV5-5 and TRBJ2-1; 9 bases are a match to TRBD2. Germline values: CDR1 SGHKS, CDR2 YYEKEE (reference sequence). V gave up 3 bases and J gave up 9 bases; unmatched junction bases: 7. This CDR3 region has 14 residues. The CDR3 DNA is TGTGCCAGCAGCTCCGGGACTAGCTTTGGTGAGCAGTTCTTC. Its protein is CASSSGTSFGEQFF.

This chain links TRBV7-9 with TRBJ2-7; D remains ambiguous. Germline-derived CDR1 and CDR2 are SEHNR and FQNEAQ (reference sequence). V lost 1 base and J 2 bases, leaving 15 bases between the germline ends. This CDR3 has 16 amino acids. The CDR3 sequence: CASSLVTQVHPYEQYF. The CDR3 coding sequence is TGTGCCAGCAGCTTAGTTACCCAGGTGCATCCCTACGAGCAGTACTTC. Drawing the rest from reference TRBV7-9 and TRBJ2-7, the complete variable domain is DTGVSQNPRHKITKRGQNVTFRCDPISEHNRLYWYRQTLGQGPEFLTYFQNEAQLEKSRLLSDRFSAERPKGSFSTLEIQRTEQGDSAMYLCASSLVTQVHPYEQYFGPGTRLTVT.